The rows below give T cell receptor beta chains drawn from one sample of a study of blood T cell repertoires in COVID-19. Method: immunoSEQ multiplex PCR; TCRdb's copy keeps in-frame clones and lacks some. The sample records about 240,000 clones, approximately 90% being singletons. Material for sequencing was peripheral blood. These receptors originate from a woman aged 40 to 55 who had recovered from COVID-19. The CDR3 runs from the conserved cysteine through the conserved F or W. The order of the fields is J gene, CDR3 length, D gene, clone size, V gene, CDR3 protein, CDR3 DNA. D genes are given only for firm matches. Only some rows state a clone size, as once, few, many or a class for expanded clones.

TRBJ2-1	12	TRBD2	NA	TRBV20-1	CSASSGRAGQFF	TGCAGTGCTAGTAGCGGGAGGGCCGGGCAGTTCTTC
TRBJ1-5	16	TRBD1	NA	TRBV11-2	CASSLLRRGPYQPQHF	TGTGCCAGCAGCTTATTGCGCAGGGGGCCTTATCAGCCCCAGCATTTT
TRBJ1-6	13	NA	NA	TRBV27	CASSLGGYSPLHF	TGTGCCAGCAGTTTAGGAGGCTATTCACCCCTCCACTTT
TRBJ2-7	15	TRBD1	few	TRBV30	CAWSVGGQGAYEQYF	TGTGCCTGGAGTGTGGGTGGACAGGGGGCCTACGAGCAGTACTTC
TRBJ2-1	13	TRBD2	NA	TRBV19	CASSILAGSEQFF	TGTGCCAGTAGTATCCTAGCGGGAAGTGAGCAGTTCTTC
TRBJ2-1	15	TRBD1	once	TRBV25-1	CASGAPGQGQNEQFF	TGTGCCAGCGGAGCCCCGGGACAGGGGCAGAATGAGCAGTTCTTC
TRBJ1-1	14	TRBD1	few	TRBV18	CASSLETGVGEAFF	TGTGCCAGCTCACTCGAGACAGGGGTTGGTGAAGCTTTCTTT
TRBJ2-1	12	TRBD2	NA	TRBV4-3	CASSPSGGEQFF	TGCGCCAGCAGCCCGAGCGGGGGTGAGCAGTTCTTC
TRBJ1-1	14	TRBD1	NA	TRBV7-2	CASSPGGQSSEAFF	TGTGCCAGCAGTCCCGGGGGACAGTCCAGTGAAGCTTTCTTT
TRBJ1-2	15	TRBD1	NA	TRBV6-5	CASSLGRTGVYGYTF	TGTGCCAGCAGCTTGGGTCGGACAGGGGTCTATGGCTACACCTTC
TRBJ2-5	12	NA	NA	TRBV10-1	CASPRRGETQYF	TGCGCCAGCCCCCGCAGGGGAGAGACCCAGTACTTC
TRBJ2-7	14	TRBD1	once	TRBV27	CASSPRQGIYEQYF	TGTGCCAGCAGTCCGCGACAGGGGATCTACGAGCAGTACTTC
TRBJ2-5	16	NA	NA	TRBV3-1/TRBV3-2	CASSQYNTGLQETQYF	TGTGCCAGCAGCCAATACAATACAGGGCTTCAAGAGACCCAGTACTTC
TRBJ2-5	15	TRBD1	NA	TRBV5-1	CASSPGTGMKETQYF	TGCGCCAGCAGCCCGGGGACAGGGATGAAAGAGACCCAGTACTTC
TRBJ2-1	17	NA	NA	TRBV9	CASSARAGASSYNEQFF	TGTGCCAGCAGCGCCAGGGCAGGGGCGAGCTCCTACAATGAGCAGTTCTTC
TRBJ1-2	16	TRBD1	NA	TRBV14	CASSQVKGAANYGYTF	TGTGCCAGCAGCCAAGTGAAGGGGGCAGCTAACTATGGCTACACCTTC
TRBJ1-3	14	TRBD1	NA	TRBV2	CASGRQGAGNTIYF	TGTGCCAGCGGCCGACAGGGGGCTGGAAACACCATATATTTT
TRBJ1-5	12	NA	NA	TRBV9	CASSATNQPQHF	TGTGCCAGCAGCGCAACAAATCAGCCCCAGCATTTT
TRBJ2-2	15	NA	NA	TRBV30	CAWSGGQGGTGELFF	TGTGCCTGGAGTGGGGGCCAGGGTGGCACCGGGGAGCTGTTTTTT
TRBJ2-5	13	NA	NA	TRBV12-3/TRBV12-4	CASTIGEFETQYF	TGTGCCAGCACAATCGGGGAGTTCGAGACCCAGTACTTC
TRBJ2-5	14	TRBD2	NA	TRBV6-1	CASRDWGGRETQYF	TGTGCCAGCAGGGATTGGGGGGGTCGGGAGACCCAGTACTTC
TRBJ2-1	14	TRBD1	NA	TRBV12-5	CASGGTGGVGEQFF	TGTGCTAGTGGTGGGACAGGGGGCGTCGGTGAGCAGTTCTTC
TRBJ2-7	16	NA	NA	TRBV7-9	CASSLDGGYALYEQYF	TGTGCCAGCAGCTTAGATGGGGGCTACGCCTTATACGAGCAGTACTTC
TRBJ2-1	13	TRBD2	NA	TRBV6-2/TRBV6-3	CASSYPGGAEQFF	TGTGCCAGCAGTTACCCGGGGGGTGCTGAGCAGTTCTTC